This TCR beta chain was identified in a study of T cell changes during pregnancy in multiple sclerosis (dated by TCRdb to about 2019). About the study as a whole: The study looked at changes in the T cell repertoire across pregnancy in women with multiple sclerosis.

Library preparation used the immunoSEQ multiplex PCR assay. The table comes from immuneACCESS by way of TCRdb, which keeps in-frame sequences with V and J called. Part of the clones is missing from these tables; in studies checked, under half for an unresolved V gene and the rest for unknown reasons. Counted in this sample were tens of thousands of clones; approximately 89% of them appeared once. In total, the top ten clones hold approximately 11% of the sample. Points on this clone: What antigen it recognizes has not been identified. No quality values exist for individual bases; no much larger clone is one base distant.

CDR1 SGHRS and CDR2 YFSETQ were looked up in the germline V gene. The CDR3, cysteine through phenylalanine, is 16 amino acids long. Solely the CDR3 DNA is kept, with 48 bases framed from the first base. From V the trimming removes 3 bases and from J it removes 1 base, while the gene matches leave 5 bases of the junction unaccounted for. This TCR was sampled from a female donor with multiple sclerosis, enrolled in a pregnancy study. The specimen was CD8+ T cells from peripheral blood mononuclear cells, collected in the third trimester of pregnancy. This sequence uses TRBV5-1 and TRBJ2-5; 11 nucleotides in the junction match TRBD2. The base sequence is TGCGCCAGCAGCTCCGGACTAGCGGGCATCCAAGAGACCCAGTACTTC. Translated, it reads CASSSGLAGIQETQYF.